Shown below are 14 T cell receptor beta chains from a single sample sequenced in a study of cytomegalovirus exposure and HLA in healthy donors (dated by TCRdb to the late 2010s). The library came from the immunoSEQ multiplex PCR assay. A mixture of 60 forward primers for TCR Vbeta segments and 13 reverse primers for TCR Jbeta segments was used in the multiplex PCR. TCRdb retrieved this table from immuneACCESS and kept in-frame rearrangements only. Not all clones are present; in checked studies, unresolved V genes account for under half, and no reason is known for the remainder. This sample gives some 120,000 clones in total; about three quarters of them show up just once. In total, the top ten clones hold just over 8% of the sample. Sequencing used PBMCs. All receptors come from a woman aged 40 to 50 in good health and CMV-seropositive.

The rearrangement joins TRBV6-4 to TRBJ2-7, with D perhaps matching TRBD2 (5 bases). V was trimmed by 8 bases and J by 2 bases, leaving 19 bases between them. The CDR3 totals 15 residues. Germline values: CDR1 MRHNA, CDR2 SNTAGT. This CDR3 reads CASRAEGSFAYEQYF. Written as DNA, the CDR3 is TGTGCCAGCCGAGCAGAGGGATCATTTGCCTACGAGCAGTACTTC.

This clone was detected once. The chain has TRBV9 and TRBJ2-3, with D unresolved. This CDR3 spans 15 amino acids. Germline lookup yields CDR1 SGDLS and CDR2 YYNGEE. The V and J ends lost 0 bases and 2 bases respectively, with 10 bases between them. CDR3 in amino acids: CASSVDNSPTDTQYF. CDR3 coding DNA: TGTGCCAGCAGCGTAGACAACAGCCCCACAGATACGCAGTATTTT.

The CDR3 nucleotides read TGCGCCAGCAGCTGGGACAGCTCAGGGGGCACTGAAGCTTTCTTT. Amino acid sequence: CASSWDSSGGTEAFF. The chain uses TRBV5-1 and TRBJ1-1, with TRBD1 matching 7 bases. Trimming took 3 bases from V and 4 from J; bases not matched to a gene: 9. In germline, CDR1 is SGHRS, CDR2 YFSETQ. This CDR3 is built from 15 residues.

The CDR3 loop reads CASSADYRGPYYGYTF. As DNA, the CDR3 is TGTGCCAGCAGCGCGGATTACAGGGGCCCGTACTATGGCTACACCTTC. J is TRBJ1-2 and V is TRBV5-6; TRBD1 matches 7 bases. The CDR3 totals 16 residues. The germline CDR1 and CDR2 sequences are SGHDT and YYEEEE. Germline trimming cut 4 bases from V and 3 bases from J; bases unmatched to any gene: 12.

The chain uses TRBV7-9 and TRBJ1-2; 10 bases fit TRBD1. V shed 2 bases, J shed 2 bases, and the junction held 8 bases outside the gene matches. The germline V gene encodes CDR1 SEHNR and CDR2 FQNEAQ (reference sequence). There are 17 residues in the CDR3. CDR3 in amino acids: CASSLRGQGFENYGYTF. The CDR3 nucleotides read TGTGCCAGCAGCTTAAGGGGACAGGGGTTCGAGAACTATGGCTACACCTTC. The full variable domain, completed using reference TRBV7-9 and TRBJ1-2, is DTGVSQNPRHKITKRGQNVTFRCDPISEHNRLYWYRQTLGQGPEFLTYFQNEAQLEKSRLLSDRFSAERPKGSFSTLEIQRTEQGDSAMYLCASSLRGQGFENYGYTFGSGTRLTVV.

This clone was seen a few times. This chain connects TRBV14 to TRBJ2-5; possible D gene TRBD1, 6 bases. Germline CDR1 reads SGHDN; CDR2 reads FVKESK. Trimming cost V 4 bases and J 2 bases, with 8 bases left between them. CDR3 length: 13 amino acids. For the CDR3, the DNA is TGTGCCAGCAGCCTAGGACAGCAAGAGACCCAGTACTTC. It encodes CASSLGQQETQYF.

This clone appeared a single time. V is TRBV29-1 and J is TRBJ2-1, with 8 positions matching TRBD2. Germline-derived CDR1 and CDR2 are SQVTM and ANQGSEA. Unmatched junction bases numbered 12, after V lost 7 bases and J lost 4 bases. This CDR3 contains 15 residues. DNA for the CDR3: TGCAGCGCTGGACGAGGCGGGGGGACTTACAATGAGCAGTTCTTC. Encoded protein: CSAGRGGGTYNEQFF.

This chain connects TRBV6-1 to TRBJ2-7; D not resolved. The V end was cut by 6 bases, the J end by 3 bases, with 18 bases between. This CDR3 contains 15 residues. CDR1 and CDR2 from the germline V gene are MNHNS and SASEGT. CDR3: CASSLSLTEIYEQYF. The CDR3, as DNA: TGTGCCAGCAGCCTCTCACTCACAGAGATCTACGAGCAGTACTTC.

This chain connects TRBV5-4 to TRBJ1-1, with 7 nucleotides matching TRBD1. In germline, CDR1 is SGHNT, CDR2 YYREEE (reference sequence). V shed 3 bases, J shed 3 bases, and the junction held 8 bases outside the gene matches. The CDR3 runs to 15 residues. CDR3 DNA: TGTGCCAGCAGCTCGATGACAGGGTGGGACACTGAAGCTTTCTTT. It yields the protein CASSSMTGWDTEAFF. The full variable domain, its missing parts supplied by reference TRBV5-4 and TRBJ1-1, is ETGVTQSPTHLIKTRGQQVTLRCSSQSGHNTVSWYQQALGQGPQFIFQYYREEENGRGNFPPRFSGLQFPNYSSELNVNALELDDSALYLCASSSMTGWDTEAFFGQGTRLTVV.

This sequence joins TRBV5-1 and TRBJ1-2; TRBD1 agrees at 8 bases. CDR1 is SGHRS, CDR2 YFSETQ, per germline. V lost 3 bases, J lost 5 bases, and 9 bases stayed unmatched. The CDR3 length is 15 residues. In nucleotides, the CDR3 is TGCGCCAGCAGCTCCTTGGACAGGGTCCAATATGGCTACACCTTC. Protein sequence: CASSSLDRVQYGYTF. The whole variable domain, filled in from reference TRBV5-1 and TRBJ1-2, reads KAGVTQTPRYLIKTRGQQVTLSCSPISGHRSVSWYQQTPGQGLQFLFEYFSETQRNKGNFPGRFSGRQFSNSRSEMNVSTLELGDSALYLCASSSLDRVQYGYTFGSGTRLTVV.

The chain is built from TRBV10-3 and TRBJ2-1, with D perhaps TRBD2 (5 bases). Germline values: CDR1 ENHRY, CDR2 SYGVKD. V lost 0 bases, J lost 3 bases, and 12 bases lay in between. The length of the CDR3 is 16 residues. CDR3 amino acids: CAISESWRADYNEQFF. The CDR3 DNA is TGTGCCATCAGTGAGTCGTGGCGGGCCGACTACAATGAGCAGTTCTTC.

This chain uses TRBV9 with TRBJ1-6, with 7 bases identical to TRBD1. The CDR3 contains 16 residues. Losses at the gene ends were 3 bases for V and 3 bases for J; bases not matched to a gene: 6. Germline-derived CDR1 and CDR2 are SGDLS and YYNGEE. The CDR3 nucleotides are TGTGCCAGCAGCGATACAGGGGACGTCTATAATTCACCCCTCCACTTT. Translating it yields CASSDTGDVYNSPLHF.

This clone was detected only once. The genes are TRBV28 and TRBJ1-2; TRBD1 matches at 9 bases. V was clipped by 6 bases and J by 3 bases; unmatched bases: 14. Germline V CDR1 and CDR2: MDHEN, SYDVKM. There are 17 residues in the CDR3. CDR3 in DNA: TGTGCCAGCAGGCCCCATTCCTGGGACAGGGTGGACTATGGCTACACCTTC. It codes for CASRPHSWDRVDYGYTF.

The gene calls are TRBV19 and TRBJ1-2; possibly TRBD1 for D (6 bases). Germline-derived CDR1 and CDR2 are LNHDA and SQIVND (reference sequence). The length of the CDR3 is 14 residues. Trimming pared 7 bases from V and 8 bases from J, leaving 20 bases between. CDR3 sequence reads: CASTTQGKVGGYTF. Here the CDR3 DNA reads TGTGCCAGTACCACACAGGGAAAGGTGGGAGGCTACACCTTC.